Here is one T cell receptor (beta chain) with its context. CDR1 is PRHDT and CDR2 is FYEKMQ in the germline V gene (reference sequence). V lost 5 bases, J lost 1 base, and 17 bases lay in between. CDR3 length: 17 amino acids. The data derive from a study of blood T cell repertoires in COVID-19. At the level of the study: T cells, B-cell-depleted T cells, or PBMCs supplied cDNA or gDNA.

The table came from immunoSEQ multiplex PCR; TCRdb's copy has only in-frame clones and leaves some out. The sample contains approximately 44,000 clones, around 77% of which appear only once. This chain joins TRBV13 and TRBJ2-2; perhaps TRBD2 as D (5 bases). The sample comprised peripheral blood. This clonotype was obtained from a woman older than 75 with acute or convalescent COVID-19. The CDR3 is CASSLRGSRLNTGELFF. CDR3 nucleotide sequence: TGTGCCAGCAGCCTTCGGGGTAGCCGCTTGAACACCGGGGAGCTGTTTTTT.